This TCR beta chain was captured in a study of patients and donors after allogeneic stem cell transplantation. This clonotype was found many times. A single record per CDR3 protein comes from TCRdb applying MiXCR to the RT-PCR reads. The data contain about 87,000 distinct CDR3 sequences, about 5% of them singletons. Trimming took off 3 bases at V and 2 bases at J, with 12 bases between the two ends. The germline V gene has CDR1 LNHNV and CDR2 YYDKDF (reference sequence). The CDR3 sequence is 15 residues long. This clonotype originated in a human donor who was either an allogeneic HSCT recipient or a stem cell or donor lymphocyte infusion donor (not recorded which). It is not recorded whose cells these are; they may come from a transplant donor. The material sequenced was blood, either unsorted or a sorted T cell fraction (not recorded which). This chain connects TRBV15 to TRBJ2-3, with D unclear. The CDR3 DNA sequence: TGTGCCACCAGCAGGACTGCGTTCAACACAGATACGCAGTATTTT. Translated, it gives CATSRTAFNTDTQYF.